These 10 T cell receptor beta chains came from one sample sequenced in a study of post-analysis software for immune sequencing data. These TCRs are of unknown antigen specificity. Every TCR beta cDNA library bore unique molecular identifiers. TCRdb ran MiXCR on the PCR reads and lists one entry per CDR3 protein. Found here are hundreds of thousands of distinct CDR3 sequences, roughly 30% of them singletons; the top ten hold more than 0.55%. Study-wide results and limits: Among five TRBV segments more frequent in patients than controls were TRBV5-6, TRBV5-1 and TRBV20-1.

The sample was blood. These receptors were taken from a girl under 18 with multiple sclerosis.

This clonotype was detected only a few times. This chain links TRBV3-1 with TRBJ1-1, with a possible D match to TRBD1 (5 bases). The V gene lost 0 bases and the J gene lost 5 bases, with 13 bases spanning the gap. The CDR3 consists of 15 residues. CDR1 LGHDT and CDR2 YNNKEL come from the germline V gene (reference sequence). CDR3 protein: CASSQDHAGYTEAFF. The CDR3 region has the DNA TGTGCCAGCAGCCAAGATCACGCAGGGTATACTGAAGCTTTCTTT. Full variable domain (outside the CDR3, taken from reference TRBV3-1 and TRBJ1-1): DTAVSQTPKYLVTQMGNDKSIKCEQNLGHDTMYWYKQDSKKFLKIMFSYNNKELIINETVPNRFSPKSPDKAHLNLHINSLELGDSAVYFCASSQDHAGYTEAFFGQGTRLTVV.

This clonotype was observed once. The rearrangement joins TRBV2 to TRBJ2-1; 7 positions agree with TRBD1. This CDR3 has 12 amino acids. J lost 8 bases, V lost 5 bases, and 3 bases had no gene match. Per the germline V gene, CDR1 is SNHLY and CDR2 is FYNNEI. DNA for the CDR3: TGTGCCAGCAGTAGGGACAGCCATGAGCAGTTCTTC. Amino acid sequence: CASSRDSHEQFF.

This clonotype was recorded at least ten times. The J gene is TRBJ2-1, the V gene TRBV9; TRBD1 aligns across 7 bases. This CDR3 contains 15 residues. Per germline, CDR1 SGDLS and CDR2 YYNGEE. The J segment lost 4 bases and the V segment lost 1 base, leaving 5 bases of the junction unmatched. The CDR3 loop is CASSVTGELYNEQFF. The CDR3 nucleotides are TGTGCCAGCAGCGTAACAGGGGAATTGTACAATGAGCAGTTCTTC. Full variable domain (outside the CDR3, taken from reference TRBV9 and TRBJ2-1): DSGVTQTPKHLITATGQRVTLRCSPRSGDLSVYWYQQSLDQGLQFLIQYYNGEERAKGNILERFSAQQFPDLHSELNLSSLELGDSALYFCASSVTGELYNEQFFGPGTRLTVL.

This clonotype has more than one count but fewer than ten. The CDR3 is CASIRSRAVGGYTF. The CDR3 DNA follows: TGTGCCAGCATTCGCTCTAGGGCAGTCGGTGGCTACACCTTC. The chain is built from TRBV6-5 and TRBJ1-2, with unresolved D. The germline V gene encodes CDR1 MNHEY and CDR2 SVGAGI. This CDR3 is built from 14 residues. The V end lost 7 bases, the J end lost 7 bases, and 19 bases lay between the germline ends.

This chain joins TRBV6-2 or TRBV6-3 and TRBJ1-5; 8 bases agree with TRBD1. The V segment lost 6 bases and the J segment 3 bases; nucleotides outside the gene matches: 10. The length of the CDR3 is 16 residues. The V gene's germline CDR1 is MNHEY and CDR2 SVGEGT. CDR3 sequence: CASSNPQGAVNQPQHF. The CDR3 DNA reads as TGTGCCAGCAGCAACCCCCAGGGGGCAGTCAATCAGCCCCAGCATTTT.

This clonotype showed up just a few times. The CDR3 region has the DNA TGTGCCAGCAGCTTACAAGGGGGTTTTCAGCCCCAGCATTTT. Amino acids: CASSLQGGFQPQHF. The chain is built from TRBV7-9 and TRBJ1-5; D might be TRBD1 (6 bases). V shed 2 bases and J shed 6 bases, with 11 bases lying between them. Germline V gives CDR1 SEHNR, CDR2 FQNEAQ (reference sequence). This CDR3 is 14 amino acids long. The full variable domain, rest sourced from reference TRBV7-9 and TRBJ1-5, is DTGVSQNPRHKITKRGQNVTFRCDPISEHNRLYWYRQTLGQGPEFLTYFQNEAQLEKSRLLSDRFSAERPKGSFSTLEIQRTEQGDSAMYLCASSLQGGFQPQHFGDGTRLSIL.

This clonotype was counted between two and nine times. The chain links TRBV19 to TRBJ1-2, with 8 bases lining up with TRBD1. CDR1 and CDR2 from the germline V gene are LNHDA and SQIVND (reference sequence). Trimming removed 5 bases from V and 7 bases from J; junction bases left unmatched: 6. This CDR3 region has 13 residues. Written as DNA, the CDR3 is TGTGCCAGTAGTCTCAGGGGGCTTGCTGGCTACACCTTC. Translating it yields CASSLRGLAGYTF.

The rearrangement uses TRBV7-9 and TRBJ2-5; 12 bases agree with TRBD1. The CDR3 has 15 residues. CDR1 is SEHNR, CDR2 FQNEAQ, per germline (reference sequence). V was pared by 4 bases and J by 7 bases, with 7 bases of the junction left unmatched. The CDR3 is CASSSFTGQGATQYF. The CDR3 nucleotides are TGTGCCAGCAGCTCCTTCACGGGACAGGGGGCGACCCAGTACTTC.

This clonotype has more than one count but fewer than ten. The rearrangement uses TRBV15 and TRBJ2-5, with TRBD2 as a possible D gene (6 bases). V lost 3 bases, J lost 2 bases, and 16 bases lay in between. Looked up from germline, CDR1 is LNHNV and CDR2 is YYDKDF (reference sequence). The CDR3 covers 16 residues. This chain's CDR3 is CATSREGATAQETQYF. In DNA form, the CDR3 reads TGTGCCACCAGCAGGGAGGGCGCGACAGCACAAGAGACCCAGTACTTC.

Concerning this clonotype: A junction boundary mismatches the germline segment, possibly from a read error. The rearrangement joins TRBV5-1 to TRBJ1-4, with a tentative D call TRBD1 (5 bases). The germline V gene encodes CDR1 SGHRS and CDR2 YFSETQ. The CDR3 totals 16 residues. The CDR3 reads CASSKEVSGTNEKLFF. The CDR3 nucleotides read TGCGCCAGCAGCAAGGAAGTGTCCGGGACTAACGAAAAACTGTTTTTT.